This T cell receptor beta chain derives from a study of beta chain features in type 1 diabetes. Study conclusions and caveats: There was a moderate but significant shortening of TCRB CDR3s in all four CD4+ subsets of Type 1 diabetes patients. The influence of HLA type on TCRB rearrangement stayed undetermined.

Trimming shortened V by 1 base and J by 5 bases, and 18 bases separated the two germline ends. CDR3 length: 15 residues. CDR1 GTSNPN and CDR2 SVGIG come from the germline V gene (reference sequence). To note about this clone: Its antigen is unidentified.

Expressed TCRB transcripts were sequenced because the isolated RNA had all been reverse transcribed beforehand. Method: immunoSEQ multiplex PCR; TCRdb's copy keeps in-frame clones and lacks some. The table lists roughly 240,000 clones, over 65% of them singletons. The chain combines TRBV30 with TRBJ2-7, with D perhaps matching TRBD1 (5 bases). The specimen sequenced was naive CD4+ T cells from blood. This receptor was taken from a man aged 30-40 years in good health. As DNA, the CDR3 is TGTGCCTGGAGTGATGGTGGGGCAGGGTCCCACGAGCAGTACTTC. It yields the protein CAWSDGGAGSHEQYF.